The clone carrying this T cell receptor (beta chain) was found many times. Its antigen is not identified. From RNA, the CDR3 regions of TCR beta chains were amplified and sequenced. HTBI primers primed a first-round RT-PCR, and a second-round multiplex PCR followed. TCRdb independently ran MiXCR on the multiplex PCR reads; one entry per CDR3 protein. The sample contains 400,000 to 450,000 distinct CDR3 sequences, roughly 21% of which appear only once. Hyperthyroidism patients had new diagnoses, durations under 2 months, and ages of 18 to 65. Serum thyroxine and TRAb, along with clinical symptoms, thyroid ultrasound and orbital computed tomography, were what diagnosis relied on. As the starting material, more than 7.5 ml of fresh peripheral blood yielded the PBMCs. This entry belongs to a study of Graves' ophthalmopathy and Graves' hyperthyroidism. Study-level points and caveats: Most expanded clonotypes in thyroid above 0.001 frequency also showed up in blood.

CDR3 length: 14 amino acids. Trimming took 3 bases from V and 4 from J, leaving 13 bases between them. The V gene's germline CDR1 is SGHRS and CDR2 YFSETQ. The sequence came from a young woman with stable Graves' hyperthyroidism. Sequencing input: peripheral blood. The chain links TRBV5-1 to TRBJ2-5; a possible D gene is TRBD1 (6 bases). The CDR3, as DNA: TGCGCCAGCAGCTACGGACAGTGGTCAGAGACCCAGTACTTC. This sequence encodes CASSYGQWSETQYF.